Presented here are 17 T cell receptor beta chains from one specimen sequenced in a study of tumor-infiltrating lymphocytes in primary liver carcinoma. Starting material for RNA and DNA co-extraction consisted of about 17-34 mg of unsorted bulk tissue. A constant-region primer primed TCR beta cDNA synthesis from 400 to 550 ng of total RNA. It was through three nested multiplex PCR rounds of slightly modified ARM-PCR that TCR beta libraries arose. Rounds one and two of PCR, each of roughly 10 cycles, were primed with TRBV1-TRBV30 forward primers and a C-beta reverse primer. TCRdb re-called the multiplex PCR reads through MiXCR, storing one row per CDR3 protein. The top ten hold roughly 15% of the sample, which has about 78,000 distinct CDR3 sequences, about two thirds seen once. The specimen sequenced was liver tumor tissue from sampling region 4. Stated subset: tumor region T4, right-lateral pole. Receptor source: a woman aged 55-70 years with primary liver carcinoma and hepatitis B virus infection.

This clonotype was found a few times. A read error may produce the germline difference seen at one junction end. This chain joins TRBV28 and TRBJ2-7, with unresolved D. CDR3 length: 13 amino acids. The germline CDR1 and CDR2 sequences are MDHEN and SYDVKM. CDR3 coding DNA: TGTGCCAGCAGCGACCGTCGGACCTCGTCCACGGGCTTC. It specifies CASSDRRTSSTGF. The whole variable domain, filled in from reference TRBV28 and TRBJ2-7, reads DVKVTQSSRYLVKRTGEKVFLECVQDMDHENMFWYRQDPGLGLRLIYFSYDVKMKEKGDIPEGYSVSREKKERFSLILESASTNQTSMYLCASSDRRTSSTGFGPGTRLTVT.

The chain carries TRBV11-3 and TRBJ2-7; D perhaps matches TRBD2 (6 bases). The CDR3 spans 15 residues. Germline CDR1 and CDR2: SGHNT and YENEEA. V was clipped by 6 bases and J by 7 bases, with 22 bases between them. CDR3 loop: CASSLQPGGAWEQYF. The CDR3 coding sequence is TGTGCCAGCAGTTTACAGCCGGGCGGGGCCTGGGAGCAGTACTTC.

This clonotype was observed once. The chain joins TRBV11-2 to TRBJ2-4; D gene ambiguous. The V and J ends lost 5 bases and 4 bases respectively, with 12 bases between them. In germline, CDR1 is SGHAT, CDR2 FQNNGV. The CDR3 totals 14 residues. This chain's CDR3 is CASSTGVNKNIQYF. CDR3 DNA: TGTGCCAGCAGCACCGGAGTTAATAAAAACATTCAGTACTTC.

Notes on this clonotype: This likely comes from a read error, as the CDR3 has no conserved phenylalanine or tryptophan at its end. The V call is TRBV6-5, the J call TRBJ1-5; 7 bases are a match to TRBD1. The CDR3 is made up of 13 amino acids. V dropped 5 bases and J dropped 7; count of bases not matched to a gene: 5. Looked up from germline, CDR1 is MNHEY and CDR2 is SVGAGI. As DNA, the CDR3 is TGTGCCAGCAGTCTCAACAGGGGACAGCCCCAGCATATT. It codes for CASSLNRGQPQHI.

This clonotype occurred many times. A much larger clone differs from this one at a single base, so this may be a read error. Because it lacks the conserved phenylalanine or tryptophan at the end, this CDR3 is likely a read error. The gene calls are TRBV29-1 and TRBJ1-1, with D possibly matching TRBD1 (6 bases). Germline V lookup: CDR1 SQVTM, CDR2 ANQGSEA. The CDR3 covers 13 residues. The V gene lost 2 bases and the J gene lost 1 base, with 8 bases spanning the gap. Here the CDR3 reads CSVETGRNTEAFI. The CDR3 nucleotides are TGCAGCGTTGAAACAGGGAGGAACACTGAAGCTTTCATT.

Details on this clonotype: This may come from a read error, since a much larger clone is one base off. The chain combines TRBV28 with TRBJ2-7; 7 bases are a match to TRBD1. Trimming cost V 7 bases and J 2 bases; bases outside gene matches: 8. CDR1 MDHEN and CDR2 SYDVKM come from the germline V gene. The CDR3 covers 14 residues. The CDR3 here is CASNFGQVPYEQYF. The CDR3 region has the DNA TGTGCCAGCAATTTCGGACAGGTACCCTACGAGCAGTACTTC.

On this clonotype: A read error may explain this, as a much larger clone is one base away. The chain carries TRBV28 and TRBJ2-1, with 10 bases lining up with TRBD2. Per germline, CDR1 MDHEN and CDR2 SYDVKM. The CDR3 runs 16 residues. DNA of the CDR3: TGTGCCAACAGTTTGCCGACTAGCGGGCCTTGGAATGAGCAGTTCTTC. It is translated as CANSLPTSGPWNEQFF.

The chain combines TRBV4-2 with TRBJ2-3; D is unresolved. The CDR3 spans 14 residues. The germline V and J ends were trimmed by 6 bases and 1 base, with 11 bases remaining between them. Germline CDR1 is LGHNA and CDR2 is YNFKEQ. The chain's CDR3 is CASSHIMGTDTQYF. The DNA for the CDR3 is TGTGCCAGCAGTCACATCATGGGCACAGATACGCAGTATTTT.

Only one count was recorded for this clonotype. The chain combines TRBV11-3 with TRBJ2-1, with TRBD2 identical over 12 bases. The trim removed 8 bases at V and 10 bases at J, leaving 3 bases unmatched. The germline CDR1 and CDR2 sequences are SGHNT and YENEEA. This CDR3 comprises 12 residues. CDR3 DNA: TGTGCCAGCTGGACTAGCGGGGCAGAGCAGTTCTTC. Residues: CASWTSGAEQFF. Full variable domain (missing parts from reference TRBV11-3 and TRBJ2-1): EAGVVQSPRYKIIEKKQPVAFWCNPISGHNTLYWYLQNLGQGPELLIRYENEEAVDDSQLPKDRFSAERLKGVDSTLKIQPAELGDSAVYLCASWTSGAEQFFGPGTRLTVL.

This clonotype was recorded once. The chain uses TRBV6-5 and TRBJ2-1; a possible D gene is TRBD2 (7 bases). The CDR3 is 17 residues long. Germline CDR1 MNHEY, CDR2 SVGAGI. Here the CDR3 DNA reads TGTAGCAGCAGAGTCTGGGGGGGCAGAAGAGGTAGGGATGAGCAGTTCTTC. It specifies CSSRVWGGRRGRDEQFF.

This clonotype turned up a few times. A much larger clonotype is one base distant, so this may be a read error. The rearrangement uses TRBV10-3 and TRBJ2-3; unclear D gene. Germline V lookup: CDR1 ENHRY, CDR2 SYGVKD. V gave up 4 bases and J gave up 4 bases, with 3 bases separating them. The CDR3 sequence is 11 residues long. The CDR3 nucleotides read TGTGCCATCAGTGTATCAGATACGCAGTATTTT. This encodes CAISVSDTQYF.

The CDR3 here is CASSMDRSSYEQYF. In DNA, the CDR3 is TGTGCCAGCAGCATGGACAGGAGCTCCTACGAGCAGTACTTC. The chain recombines TRBV5-5 with TRBJ2-7, with TRBD1 identical over 7 bases. Germline CDR1 SGHKS, CDR2 YYEKEE (reference sequence). The junction had 4 bases not matched to a gene; V was cut back by 4 bases and J by 0 bases. The CDR3 extends over 14 amino acids.

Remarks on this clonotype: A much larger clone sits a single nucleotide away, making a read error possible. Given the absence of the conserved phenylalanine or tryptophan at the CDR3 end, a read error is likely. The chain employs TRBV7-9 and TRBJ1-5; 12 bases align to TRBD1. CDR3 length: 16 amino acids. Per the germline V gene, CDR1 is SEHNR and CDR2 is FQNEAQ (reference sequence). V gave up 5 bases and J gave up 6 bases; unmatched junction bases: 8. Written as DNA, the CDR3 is TGTGCCAGCAGCGCTGGGGACAGGGGGCAAAGTCAGCCCCAGCATTAT. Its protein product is CASSAGDRGQSQPQHY.

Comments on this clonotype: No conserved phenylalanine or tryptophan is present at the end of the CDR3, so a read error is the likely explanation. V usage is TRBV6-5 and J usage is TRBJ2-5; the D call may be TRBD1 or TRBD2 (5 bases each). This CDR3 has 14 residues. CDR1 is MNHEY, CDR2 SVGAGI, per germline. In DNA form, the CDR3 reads TGTGCTAGCAGGGATACTAGACGTCAAGAGACCCAGTACTCC. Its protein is CASRDTRRQETQYS.

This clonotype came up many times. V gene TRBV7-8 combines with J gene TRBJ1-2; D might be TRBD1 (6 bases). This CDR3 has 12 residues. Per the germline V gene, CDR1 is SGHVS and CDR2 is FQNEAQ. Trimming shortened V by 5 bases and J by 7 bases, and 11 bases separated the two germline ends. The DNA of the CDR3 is TGTGCCAGCAGCCCAGAGGGGGGTGGCTACACCTTC. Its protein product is CASSPEGGGYTF. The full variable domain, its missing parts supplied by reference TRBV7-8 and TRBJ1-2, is GAGVSQSPRYKVAKRGQDVALRCDPISGHVSLFWYQQALGQGPEFLTYFQNEAQLDKSGLPSDRFFAERPEGSVSTLKIQRTQQEDSAVYLCASSPEGGGYTFGSGTRLTVV.

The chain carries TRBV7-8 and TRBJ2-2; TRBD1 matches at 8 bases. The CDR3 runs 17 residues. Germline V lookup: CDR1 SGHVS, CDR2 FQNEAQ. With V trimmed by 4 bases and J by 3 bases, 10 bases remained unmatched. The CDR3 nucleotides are TGTGCCAGCAGCTCAGCTACAGGGGGTATTGACACCGGGGAGCTGTTTTTT. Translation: CASSSATGGIDTGELFF.

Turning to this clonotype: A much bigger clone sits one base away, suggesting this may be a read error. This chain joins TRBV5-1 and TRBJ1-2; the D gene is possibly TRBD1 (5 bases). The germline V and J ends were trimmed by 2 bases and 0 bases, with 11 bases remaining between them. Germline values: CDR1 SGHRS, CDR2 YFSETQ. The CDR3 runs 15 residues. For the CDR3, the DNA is TGCGCCAGCAGCTTCTGGGACGCAGCTAACTATGGCTACACCTTC. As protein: CASSFWDAANYGYTF.